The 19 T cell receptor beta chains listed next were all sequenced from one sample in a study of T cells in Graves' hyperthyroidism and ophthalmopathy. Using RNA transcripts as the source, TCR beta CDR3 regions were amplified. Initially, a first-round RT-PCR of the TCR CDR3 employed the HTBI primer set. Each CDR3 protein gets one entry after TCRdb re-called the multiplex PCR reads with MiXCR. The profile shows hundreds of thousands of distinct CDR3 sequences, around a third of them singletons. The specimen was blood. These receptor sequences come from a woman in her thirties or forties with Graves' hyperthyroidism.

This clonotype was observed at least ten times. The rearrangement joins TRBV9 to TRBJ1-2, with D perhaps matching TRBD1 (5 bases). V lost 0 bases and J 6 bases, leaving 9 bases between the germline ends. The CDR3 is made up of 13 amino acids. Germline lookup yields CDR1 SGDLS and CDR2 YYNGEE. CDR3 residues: CASSVGIGDGYTF. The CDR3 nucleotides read TGTGCCAGCAGCGTAGGTATAGGGGATGGCTACACCTTC.

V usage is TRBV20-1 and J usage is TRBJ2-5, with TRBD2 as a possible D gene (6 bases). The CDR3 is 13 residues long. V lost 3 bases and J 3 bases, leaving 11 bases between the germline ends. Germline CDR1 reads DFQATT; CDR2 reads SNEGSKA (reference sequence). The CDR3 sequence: CSASKEGKETQYF. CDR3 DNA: TGCAGTGCTAGTAAGGAGGGGAAAGAGACCCAGTACTTC.

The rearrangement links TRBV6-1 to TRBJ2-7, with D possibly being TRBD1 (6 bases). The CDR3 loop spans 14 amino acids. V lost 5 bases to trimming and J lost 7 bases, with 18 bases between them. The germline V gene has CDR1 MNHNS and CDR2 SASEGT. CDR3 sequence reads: CASSRDTRSGEQYF. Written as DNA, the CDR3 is TGTGCCAGCAGTCGGGACACCAGATCGGGGGAGCAGTACTTC.

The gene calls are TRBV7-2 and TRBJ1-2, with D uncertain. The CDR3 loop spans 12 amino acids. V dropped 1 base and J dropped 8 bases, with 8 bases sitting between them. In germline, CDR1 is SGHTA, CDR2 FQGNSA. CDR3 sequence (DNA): TGTGCCAGCAGCTTAGACGAGGGAGGCTACACCTTC. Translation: CASSLDEGGYTF.

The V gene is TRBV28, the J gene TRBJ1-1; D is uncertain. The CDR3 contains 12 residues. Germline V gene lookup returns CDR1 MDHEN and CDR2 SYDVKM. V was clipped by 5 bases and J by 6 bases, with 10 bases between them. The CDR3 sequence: CASSMIEAEAFF. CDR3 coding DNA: TGTGCCAGCAGTATGATTGAGGCTGAAGCTTTCTTT.

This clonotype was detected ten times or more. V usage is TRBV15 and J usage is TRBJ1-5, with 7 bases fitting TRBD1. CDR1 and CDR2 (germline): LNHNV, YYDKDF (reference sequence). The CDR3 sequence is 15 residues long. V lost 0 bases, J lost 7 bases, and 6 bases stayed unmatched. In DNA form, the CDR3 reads TGTGCCACCAGCAGAGATCGGGCAGGGGGACAGCCCCAGCATTTT. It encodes CATSRDRAGGQPQHF.

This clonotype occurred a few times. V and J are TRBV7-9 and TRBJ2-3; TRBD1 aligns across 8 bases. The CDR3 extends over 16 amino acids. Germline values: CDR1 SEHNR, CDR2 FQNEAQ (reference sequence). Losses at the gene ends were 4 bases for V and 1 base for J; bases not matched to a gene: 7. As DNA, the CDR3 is TGTGCCAGCAGCTCCGTTTCAGGGGGCGGCACAGATACGCAGTATTTT. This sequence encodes CASSSVSGGGTDTQYF.

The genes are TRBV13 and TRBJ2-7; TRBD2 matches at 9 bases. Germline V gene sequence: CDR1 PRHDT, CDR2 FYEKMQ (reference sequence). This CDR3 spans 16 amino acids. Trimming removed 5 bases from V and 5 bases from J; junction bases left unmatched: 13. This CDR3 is CASSRPRSGRRNEQYF. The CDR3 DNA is TGTGCCAGCAGCCGACCCCGTAGCGGGAGAAGGAACGAGCAGTACTTC.

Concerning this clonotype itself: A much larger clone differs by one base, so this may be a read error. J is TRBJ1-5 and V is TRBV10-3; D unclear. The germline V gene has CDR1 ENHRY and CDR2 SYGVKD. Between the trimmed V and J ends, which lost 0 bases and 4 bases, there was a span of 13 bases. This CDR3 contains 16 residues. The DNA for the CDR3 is TGTGCCATCAGTGAGTCAAGGCACGGGGTAAATCAGCCCCAGCATTTT. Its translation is CAISESRHGVNQPQHF.

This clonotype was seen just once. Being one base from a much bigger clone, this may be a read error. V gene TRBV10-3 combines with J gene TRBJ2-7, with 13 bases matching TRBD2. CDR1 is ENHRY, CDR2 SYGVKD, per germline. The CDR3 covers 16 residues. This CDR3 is CAVSDQGLAGRYEQYF. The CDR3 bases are TGTGCCGTCAGTGACCAGGGACTAGCGGGAAGGTACGAGCAGTACTTC.

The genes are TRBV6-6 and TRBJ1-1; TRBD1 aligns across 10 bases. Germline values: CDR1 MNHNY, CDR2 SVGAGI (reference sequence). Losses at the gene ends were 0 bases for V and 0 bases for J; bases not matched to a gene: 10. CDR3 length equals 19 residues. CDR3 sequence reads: CASSYSTKGQGRLNTEAFF. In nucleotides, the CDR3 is TGTGCCAGCAGTTACTCGACAAAGGGACAGGGGCGATTGAACACTGAAGCTTTCTTT.

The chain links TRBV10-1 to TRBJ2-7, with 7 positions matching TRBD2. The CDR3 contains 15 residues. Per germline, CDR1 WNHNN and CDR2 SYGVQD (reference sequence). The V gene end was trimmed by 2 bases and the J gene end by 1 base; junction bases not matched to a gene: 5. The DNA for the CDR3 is TGCGCCAGCAGTGAGGCGGGGGAGCGGTCCTACGAGCAGTACTTC. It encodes CASSEAGERSYEQYF.

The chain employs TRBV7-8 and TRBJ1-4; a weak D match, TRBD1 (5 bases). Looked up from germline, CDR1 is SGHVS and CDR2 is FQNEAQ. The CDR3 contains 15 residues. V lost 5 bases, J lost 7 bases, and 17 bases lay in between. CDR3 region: CASSHQGGAGEKLFF. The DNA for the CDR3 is TGTGCCAGCAGCCATCAGGGAGGTGCAGGTGAAAAACTGTTTTTT.

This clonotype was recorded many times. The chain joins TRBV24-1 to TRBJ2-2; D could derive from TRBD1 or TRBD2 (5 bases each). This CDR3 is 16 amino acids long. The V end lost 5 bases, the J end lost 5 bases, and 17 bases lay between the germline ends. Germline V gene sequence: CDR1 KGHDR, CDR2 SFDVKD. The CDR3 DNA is TGTGCCACCAGTGTCGGGACCGCGTCCCTAACCGGGGAGCTGTTTTTT. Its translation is CATSVGTASLTGELFF.

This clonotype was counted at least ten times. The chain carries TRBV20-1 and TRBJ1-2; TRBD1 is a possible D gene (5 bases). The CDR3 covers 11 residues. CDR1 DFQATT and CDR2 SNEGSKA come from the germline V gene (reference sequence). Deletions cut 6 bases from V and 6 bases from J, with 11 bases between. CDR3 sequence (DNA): TGCAGTGCCGCGCGAGGGGATGGCTACACCTTC. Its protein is CSAARGDGYTF.

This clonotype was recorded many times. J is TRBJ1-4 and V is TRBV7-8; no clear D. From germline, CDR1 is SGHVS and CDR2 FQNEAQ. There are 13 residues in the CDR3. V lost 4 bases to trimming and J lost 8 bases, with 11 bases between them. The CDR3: CASSSEGREKLFF. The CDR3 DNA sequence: TGTGCCAGCAGCTCGGAGGGTCGAGAAAAACTGTTTTTT.

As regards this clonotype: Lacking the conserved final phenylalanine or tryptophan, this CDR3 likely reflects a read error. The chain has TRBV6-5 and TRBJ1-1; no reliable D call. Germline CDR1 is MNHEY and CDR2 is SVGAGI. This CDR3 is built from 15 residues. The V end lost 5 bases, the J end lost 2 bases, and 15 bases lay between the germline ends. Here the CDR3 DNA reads TGTGCCAGCAGTGGAATTGCTCAGTTCAACACTGAAGCTTTCTCT. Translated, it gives CASSGIAQFNTEAFS.

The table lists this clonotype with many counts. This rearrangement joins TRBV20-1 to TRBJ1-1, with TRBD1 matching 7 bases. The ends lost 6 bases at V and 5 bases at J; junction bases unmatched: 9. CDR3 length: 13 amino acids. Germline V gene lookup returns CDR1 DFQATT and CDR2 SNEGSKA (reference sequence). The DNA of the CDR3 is TGCAGTGCCCCACGCGGGGGACAGACTGAAGCTTTCTTT. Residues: CSAPRGGQTEAFF.

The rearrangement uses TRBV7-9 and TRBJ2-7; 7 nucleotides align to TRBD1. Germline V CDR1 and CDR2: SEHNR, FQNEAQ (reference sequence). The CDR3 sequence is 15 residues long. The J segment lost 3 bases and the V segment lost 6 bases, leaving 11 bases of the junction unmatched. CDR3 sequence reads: CASRFTGVPLYEQYF. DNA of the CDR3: TGTGCCAGCAGGTTTACAGGGGTTCCCCTCTACGAGCAGTACTTC.